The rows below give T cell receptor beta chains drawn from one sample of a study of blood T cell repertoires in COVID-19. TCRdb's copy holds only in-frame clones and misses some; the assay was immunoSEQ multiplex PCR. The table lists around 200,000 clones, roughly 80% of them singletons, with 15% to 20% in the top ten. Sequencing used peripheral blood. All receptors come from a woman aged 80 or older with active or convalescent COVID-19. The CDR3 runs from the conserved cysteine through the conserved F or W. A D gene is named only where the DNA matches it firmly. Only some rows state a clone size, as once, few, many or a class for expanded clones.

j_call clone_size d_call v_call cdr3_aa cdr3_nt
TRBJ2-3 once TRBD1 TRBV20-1 CSASGTGGTDTQYF TGCAGTGCTAGTGGGACAGGGGGCACAGATACGCAGTATTTT
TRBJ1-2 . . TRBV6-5 CASSYWAGTNYGYTF TGTGCCAGCAGTTACTGGGCAGGGACTAACTATGGCTACACCTTC
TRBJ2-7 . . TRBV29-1 CSAGHSSSYEQYF TGCAGCGCGGGACATAGCAGCTCCTACGAGCAGTACTTC
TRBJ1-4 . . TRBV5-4 CASSPGGAATNEKLFF TGTGCCAGCAGCCCCGGGGGGGCCGCAACTAATGAAAAACTGTTTTTT
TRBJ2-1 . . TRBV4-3 CASSQDYGRPYNEQFF TGCGCCAGCAGCCAAGATTATGGGCGCCCCTACAATGAGCAGTTCTTC
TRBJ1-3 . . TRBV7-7 CASRLEGAGNTIYF TGTGCCAGCAGACTTGAGGGAGCTGGAAACACCATATATTTT
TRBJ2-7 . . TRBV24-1 CATSDPRGTYEQYF TGTGCCACCAGTGATCCCAGGGGAACCTACGAGCAGTACTTC
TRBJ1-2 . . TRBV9 CASSKTTDYGYTF TGTGCCAGCAGCAAAACAACAGACTATGGCTACACCTTC
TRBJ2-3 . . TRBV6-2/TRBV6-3 CASSYGSGTDTQYF TGTGCCAGCAGTTATGGGAGTGGCACAGATACGCAGTATTTT
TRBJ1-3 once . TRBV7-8 CASSEQASGNTIYF TGTGCCAGCAGTGAACAGGCATCTGGAAACACCATATATTTT
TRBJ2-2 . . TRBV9 CASSRSQGRQIGELFF TGTGCCAGCAGCCGGTCGCAGGGGCGCCAGATCGGGGAGCTGTTTTTT
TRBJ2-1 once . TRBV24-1 CATSDPLYSYNEQFF TGTGCCACCAGTGATCCTCTCTACTCCTACAATGAGCAGTTCTTC
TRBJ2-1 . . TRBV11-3 CASSSDTEQFF TGTGCCAGCAGCTCGGACACTGAGCAGTTCTTC
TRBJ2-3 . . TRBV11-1 CASSLGADTQYF TGTGCCAGCAGCTTAGGAGCAGATACGCAGTATTTT
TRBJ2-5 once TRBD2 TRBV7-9 CASSGGTSVRETQYF TGTGCCAGCAGCGGAGGGACTAGCGTCCGGGAGACCCAGTACTTC
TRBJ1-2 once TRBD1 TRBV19 CASRRDRNYGYTF TGTGCCAGTAGGAGGGACAGGAACTATGGCTACACCTTC
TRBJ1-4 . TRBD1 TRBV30 CAWSSQGGEKLFF TGTGCCTGGAGTAGTCAGGGGGGCGAAAAACTGTTTTTT
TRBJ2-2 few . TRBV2 CASRKTANTGELFF TGTGCCAGCAGGAAGACAGCGAACACCGGGGAGCTGTTTTTT
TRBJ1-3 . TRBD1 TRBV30 CAWSLNRGNTIYF TGTGCCTGGAGCCTCAACAGGGGTAACACCATATATTTT
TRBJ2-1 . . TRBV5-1 CASSLDREQFF TGCGCCAGCAGCTTGGATCGGGAGCAGTTCTTC
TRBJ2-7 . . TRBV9 CASSVYWTGGYEQYF TGTGCCAGCAGCGTATATTGGACGGGCGGGTACGAGCAGTACTTC
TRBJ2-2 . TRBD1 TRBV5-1 CASSVRTGTNTGELFF TGCGCCAGCAGCGTCAGGACAGGGACCAACACCGGGGAGCTGTTTTTT
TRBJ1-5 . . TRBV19 CASSIGYRVGNQPQHF TGTGCCAGTAGTATAGGGTACAGGGTGGGCAATCAGCCCCAGCATTTT
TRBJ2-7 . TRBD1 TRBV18 CASSPSTGTGYEQYF TGTGCCAGCTCACCATCAACGGGGACAGGTTACGAGCAGTACTTC
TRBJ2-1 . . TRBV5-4 CASSLGASDYNEQFF TGTGCCAGCAGCTTGGGGGCTAGCGACTACAATGAGCAGTTCTTC
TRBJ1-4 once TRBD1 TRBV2 CASYRTGANEKLFF TGTGCCAGCTACCGGACAGGGGCTAATGAAAAACTGTTTTTT
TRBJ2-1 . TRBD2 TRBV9 CASSFGLAGGEGMFF TGTGCCAGCAGCTTCGGGCTAGCGGGGGGTGAGGGCATGTTCTTC
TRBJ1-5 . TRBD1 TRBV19 CASSIQRGTGSGAQHF TGTGCCAGTAGTATTCAAAGGGGGACAGGATCCGGTGCCCAGCATTTT